This TCR beta chain is drawn from a study of blood T cell repertoires in COVID-19. Overall study: Material from acute and convalescent COVID-19 was sourced from the United States, Italy and Spain. In each case, the material was cDNA or gDNA derived from T cells, B-cell-depleted T cells, or PBMCs.

Original methodology: From reference gene primer amplification, estimates of nucleated cell counts were derived. Repertoires were generated with immunoSEQ multiplex PCR, while TCRdb's copy carries only in-frame clones and drops some. That table furnishes V, J and clone size, whereas the DNA furnished D and trimming. The table includes roughly 73,000 clones, 88% detected once. CDR1 and CDR2 from the germline V gene are LNHDA and SQIVND (reference sequence). V lost 7 bases and J lost 2; bases outside the gene matches: 6. The CDR3 runs to 14 residues. The chain links TRBV19 to TRBJ1-1; TRBD1 matches 8 bases. The source of this sequence is a human donor in a cohort sampled during active COVID-19. Sequenced input: peripheral blood. The CDR3, as DNA: TGTGCCAGTAACCAGGGGGCCCAAAACACTGAAGCTTTCTTT. Amino acid sequence: CASNQGAQNTEAFF.